The 26 T cell receptor beta chains in this list originate from one sample, sequenced in a study of graft-versus-host responses after intestinal transplantation. Antigens of these TCRs are unknown. Profiling relied on immunoSEQ multiplex PCR, and the TCRdb table lists in-frame clones only, not all of them. The sample comprises 98,000 or so clones, roughly nine tenths of which are singletons, and roughly 1% rests with the top ten. The material sequenced was unstimulated CD4+ T cells sorted from spleen or lymph node cells, taken before intestinal transplant. The receptors shown here come from a human donor who received an intestinal transplant.

The CDR3 loop reads CASSDRGSPLHF. The CDR3, as DNA: TGTGCCAGTAGTGACAGGGGTTCACCCCTCCACTTT. The chain is built from TRBV19 and TRBJ1-6; TRBD1 matches at 8 bases. Germline CDR1 reads LNHDA; CDR2 reads SQIVND (reference sequence). After removal of 5 bases from V and 9 bases from J, the junction contained 0 bases not matched to a gene. The CDR3 length is 12 residues.

The rearrangement uses TRBV5-1 and TRBJ2-1; 16 bases are a match to TRBD2. Germline CDR1 SGHRS, CDR2 YFSETQ. Trimming removed 3 bases from V and 7 bases from J; junction bases left unmatched: 16. The CDR3 spans 20 residues. DNA for the CDR3: TGCGCCAGCAGCTGGCCCGGGACTAGCGGGAGGGCCTTATTGATGAATGAGCAGTTCTTC. Translation gives CASSWPGTSGRALLMNEQFF.

The chain joins TRBV9 to TRBJ2-3; 11 bases agree with TRBD2. The CDR3 contains 15 residues. The germline V gene encodes CDR1 SGDLS and CDR2 YYNGEE. Trimming took 2 bases from V and 4 from J; bases not matched to a gene: 3. CDR3 protein: CASSVSSGGADTQYF. The CDR3 coding sequence is TGTGCCAGCAGCGTGAGTAGCGGGGGGGCAGATACGCAGTATTTT.

The genes are TRBV5-1 and TRBJ2-1; 10 bases fit TRBD1. The ends lost 2 bases at V and 1 base at J; junction bases unmatched: 12. The CDR3 loop spans 19 amino acids. Germline CDR1 reads SGHRS; CDR2 reads YFSETQ. The CDR3 protein is CASSLSGQGWRGSYNEQFF. In DNA form, the CDR3 reads TGCGCCAGCAGCTTATCGGGACAGGGGTGGAGGGGGTCCTACAATGAGCAGTTCTTC.

The chain joins TRBV15 to TRBJ2-1; no reliable D call. V lost 0 bases to trimming and J lost 0 bases, with 15 bases between them. The CDR3 is 18 residues long. Germline V gene lookup returns CDR1 LNHNV and CDR2 YYDKDF (reference sequence). The CDR3 DNA sequence: TGTGCCACCAGCAGAGATCTGGATAGGCAAATCTCCTACAATGAGCAGTTCTTC. Protein: CATSRDLDRQISYNEQFF.

This clone was seen only a few times. The chain employs TRBV5-1 and TRBJ2-2; TRBD2 matches 7 bases. The CDR3 has 15 residues. The trim removed 3 bases at V and 2 bases at J, leaving 4 bases unmatched. The germline V gene has CDR1 SGHRS and CDR2 YFSETQ. The CDR3, as DNA: TGCGCCAGCAGCTCCGCTAGCGGAAACACCGGGGAGCTGTTTTTT. This encodes CASSSASGNTGELFF.

The chain joins TRBV5-6 to TRBJ2-4, with a weak D call TRBD2 (5 bases). The germline V and J ends were trimmed by 0 bases and 0 bases, with 13 bases remaining between them. Germline V CDR1 and CDR2: SGHDT, YYEEEE. The CDR3 sequence is 17 residues long. This CDR3 reads CASSLGYAGKAKNIQYF. CDR3 in DNA: TGTGCCAGCAGCTTGGGATACGCGGGTAAAGCCAAAAACATTCAGTACTTC.

The chain links TRBV18 to TRBJ1-2; possible D gene TRBD1, 5 bases. The CDR3 is 16 amino acids. Per the germline V gene, CDR1 is KGHSH and CDR2 is LQKENI. The germline V and J ends were trimmed by 3 bases and 7 bases, with 21 bases remaining between them. DNA of the CDR3: TGTGCCAGCTCACCCAAAGGGGTCCCCCGGGTCAGTGGCTACACCTTC. This codes for CASSPKGVPRVSGYTF.

The chain carries TRBV6-6 and TRBJ2-5; D is ambiguous. With the DNA end fitting TRBJ2-7 better, the J assignment may be wrong. This CDR3 has 15 residues. Germline V gene data show CDR1 as MNHNY and CDR2 as SVGAGI (reference sequence). CDR3 sequence reads: CASSYSIPQTYEQYF. The CDR3 DNA reads as TGTGCCAGCAGTTACTCGATTCCACAGACCTACGAGCAGTACTTC.

This clone appeared a single time. V gene TRBV7-9 combines with J gene TRBJ1-2, with D perhaps TRBD1 (5 bases). Looked up from germline, CDR1 is SEHNR and CDR2 is FQNEAQ (reference sequence). The CDR3 totals 13 residues. The germline V and J ends were trimmed by 7 bases and 4 bases, with 13 bases remaining between them. CDR3 sequence: CASIGAGGYGYTF. As DNA, the CDR3 is TGTGCCAGCATCGGGGCCGGAGGCTATGGCTACACCTTC.

This sequence joins TRBV7-2 and TRBJ2-6; D not certain. V dropped 5 bases and J dropped 2 bases, with 13 bases sitting between them. Germline CDR1 and CDR2: SGHTA and FQGNSA. The CDR3 spans 16 residues. CDR3 DNA sequence: TGTGCCAGCAGCCCTCGGACCAGTGCTGGGGCCAACGTCCTGACTTTC. The encoded protein is CASSPRTSAGANVLTF.

The rearrangement uses TRBV4-2 and TRBJ2-1, with TRBD2 identical over 7 bases. Trimming removed 3 bases from V and 10 bases from J; junction bases left unmatched: 6. From germline, CDR1 is LGHNA and CDR2 YNFKEQ. This CDR3 has 13 amino acids. The CDR3: CASSHSRDYEQFF. As DNA, the CDR3 is TGTGCCAGCAGCCACTCCCGGGACTACGAGCAGTTCTTC.

The CDR3 DNA is TGTGCCAGTAGTAGGGCGGCGGTGGGGAACACTGAAGCTTTCTTT. This gives the protein CASSRAAVGNTEAFF. The chain recombines TRBV19 with TRBJ1-1, with D unclear. Germline lookup yields CDR1 LNHDA and CDR2 SQIVND (reference sequence). Trimming pared 4 bases from V and 1 base from J, leaving 13 bases between. The CDR3 is 15 residues long.

The chain employs TRBV21-1 and TRBJ2-3. TRBV21-1 is classified as a pseudogene. The CDR3 totals 19 residues. For the CDR3, the DNA is TGTGCCAGCAGCAAAGATATGAGCGGGGACAGACCACGCACAGATACGCAGTATTTT. As protein: CASSKDMSGDRPRTDTQYF.

V usage is TRBV6-1 and J usage is TRBJ2-7; the D gene is possibly TRBD1 (6 bases). The CDR3 is made up of 13 amino acids. Trimming cost V 7 bases and J 2 bases, with 12 bases left between them. Germline values: CDR1 MNHNS, CDR2 SASEGT. CDR3 DNA sequence: TGTGCCAGCATCGGGACATCCCCCTACGAGCAGTACTTC. Amino acids: CASIGTSPYEQYF.

This clone showed up just once. The chain is built from TRBV6-1 and TRBJ1-1; 7 positions agree with TRBD1. CDR3 length: 15 residues. Germline-derived CDR1 and CDR2 are MNHNS and SASEGT. J was trimmed by 6 bases and V by 1 base; bases with no gene match: 8. CDR3 sequence (DNA): TGTGCCAGCAGTGAAGTACGGACAGGACGGTCTGAAGCTTTCTTT. It yields the protein CASSEVRTGRSEAFF.

The chain uses TRBV18 and TRBJ1-4, with a weak D call TRBD1 (5 bases). Trimming took 6 bases from V and 7 from J, leaving 21 bases between them. Germline CDR1 KGHSH, CDR2 LQKENI. The CDR3 totals 16 residues. The CDR3: CASSPFSDSDIEKLFF. DNA for the CDR3: TGTGCCAGCTCTCCATTTTCAGACAGCGATATTGAAAAACTGTTTTTT.

Note on this clone: This same CDR3 is encoded by further DNA sequences in the sample. The chain couples TRBV5-1 to TRBJ2-7; a weak D match, TRBD2 (6 bases). This CDR3 has 11 amino acids. V shed 5 bases and J shed 3 bases, with 6 bases lying between them. CDR1 SGHRS and CDR2 YFSETQ come from the germline V gene. The CDR3 loop reads CASREGYEQYF. CDR3 sequence (DNA): TGCGCCAGCAGGGAGGGCTACGAGCAGTACTTC.

This rearrangement joins TRBV29-1 to TRBJ1-1, with D uncertain. The V gene lost 7 bases and the J gene lost 0 bases, with 12 bases spanning the gap. The length of the CDR3 is 13 residues. Per germline, CDR1 SQVTM and CDR2 ANQGSEA. DNA of the CDR3: TGCAGCGCGTTGTCCGGAGTGAACACTGAAGCTTTCTTT. Protein: CSALSGVNTEAFF. Full variable domain (missing parts from reference TRBV29-1 and TRBJ1-1): SAVISQKPSRDICQRGTSLTIQCQVDSQVTMMFWYRQQPGQSLTLIATANQGSEATYESGFVIDKFPISRPNLTFSTLTVSNMSPEDSSIYLCSALSGVNTEAFFGQGTRLTVV.

This clone came up once. This chain connects TRBV29-1 to TRBJ1-2; possibly TRBD1 for D (5 bases). The CDR3 has 15 residues. Germline V gene sequence: CDR1 SQVTM, CDR2 ANQGSEA. The V end was cut by 6 bases, the J end by 6 bases, with 23 bases between. The CDR3 loop is CSVVSGRALLDGYTF. As DNA, the CDR3 is TGCAGCGTGGTATCGGGCAGGGCCCTTCTTGATGGCTACACCTTC.

This chain joins TRBV15 and TRBJ2-4; no firm D call. Germline CDR1 is LNHNV and CDR2 is YYDKDF (reference sequence). This CDR3 spans 13 amino acids. With 8 bases removed from V and 0 bases from J, the gap between germline ends came to 8 bases. This chain's CDR3 is CATEGIAKNIQYF. CDR3 bases: TGTGCCACCGAAGGAATAGCCAAAAACATTCAGTACTTC. The whole variable domain, remainder taken from reference TRBV15 and TRBJ2-4, is DAMVIQNPRYQVTQFGKPVTLSCSQTLNHNVMYWYQQKSSQAPKLLFHYYDKDFNNEADTPDNFQSRRPNTSFCFLDIRSPGLGDTAMYLCATEGIAKNIQYFGAGTRLSVL.

The chain uses TRBV6-6 and TRBJ2-3; D is unclear. Germline V gives CDR1 MNHNY, CDR2 SVGAGI (reference sequence). The length of the CDR3 is 14 residues. V lost 3 bases and J lost 1, with 8 bases in between. CDR3 protein: CASSYISGTDTQYF. CDR3 DNA sequence: TGTGCCAGCAGTTATATCAGCGGCACAGATACGCAGTATTTT.

The V and J genes are TRBV19 and TRBJ2-1; TRBD1 aligns across 7 bases. The V segment lost 3 bases and the J segment 4 bases; nucleotides outside the gene matches: 6. Germline V gene data show CDR1 as LNHDA and CDR2 as SQIVND (reference sequence). The CDR3 runs 15 residues. The CDR3: CASSIRTGTYNEQFF. CDR3 nucleotides: TGTGCCAGTAGTATCCGGACAGGAACATACAATGAGCAGTTCTTC.

This clone was recorded a few times. The V call is TRBV19, the J call TRBJ2-3, with 9 bases aligning to TRBD2. This CDR3 is built from 15 residues. Trimming cost V 8 bases and J 2 bases; bases outside gene matches: 8. CDR1 and CDR2 from the germline V gene are LNHDA and SQIVND (reference sequence). The CDR3 nucleotides read TGTGCCAGTGGGGGCGCGGGAGGGTACACAGATACGCAGTATTTT. This encodes CASGGAGGYTDTQYF.

This clone has a handful of counts. This rearrangement joins TRBV2 to TRBJ1-2; D ambiguous. This CDR3 is 14 amino acids long. Trimming cost V 3 bases and J 5 bases, with 13 bases left between them. The germline V gene has CDR1 SNHLY and CDR2 FYNNEI. The CDR3 is CASSDHAWLYGYTF. The CDR3 region has the DNA TGTGCCAGCAGTGATCACGCTTGGCTATATGGCTACACCTTC.

V and J are TRBV7-9 and TRBJ2-1; maybe TRBD1 (6 bases). V was cut by 2 bases and J by 4 bases, with 18 bases left in between. Germline V gives CDR1 SEHNR, CDR2 FQNEAQ (reference sequence). This CDR3 comprises 17 residues. CDR3 sequence: CASSLFWTDIGYNEQFF. CDR3 DNA: TGTGCCAGCAGCTTATTCTGGACAGACATCGGTTACAATGAGCAGTTCTTC.